Sequencing of this TCR beta chain was carried out in a study of blood T cell repertoires in COVID-19 (dated by TCRdb to about 2020). With regard to the full study: Samples covering the acute and convalescent phases of COVID-19 were provided by collaborators in the United States, Italy and Spain. The material from the prospective study consisted of cDNA or gDNA derived from T cells, B-cell-depleted T cells, or PBMCs. Deeply sampled blood TCRbeta repertoires from subjects exposed to, actively infected with, or recovered from COVID-19 were included in the dataset. The repertoires were released in a freely available public database intended as a resource for research on the immune response to SARS-CoV-2. The samples were drawn from two sources: the first 160 participants of the ongoing ImmuneRACE study, and 1,200 or so subjects contributed by 6 global collaborators. Nearly every sample came with metadata listing a de-identified subject ID, COVID-19 status, age in years and sex. HLA class I and class II types, where available, came from metadata supplied by the sample provider rather than from assay-based typing.

The study at large found these results: Clinical and demographic metadata were provided uncurated, with the amount varying by source and participant.

CDR1 and CDR2 are drawn from the germline V gene: SGHRS, YFSETQ. At the junction V is shortened by 2 bases and J by 0 bases, with 9 bases in between. From cysteine to phenylalanine, the CDR3 is 14 amino acids long. Of the read, only the CDR3 DNA is kept; its 42 bases are in frame from base 1. Remarks on this clone: Its antigen is currently not known. Base qualities are not recorded, but no much larger clone differs from it by a single base.

At one collaborating source in Seattle, patients were enrolled during active infection and were followed longitudinally through the course of disease. The collaborating institutions used their own protocols to collect whole blood in K2EDTA tubes. For TCRbeta analysis, collaborator samples were shipped as frozen whole blood, as isolated PBMCs, or as DNA extracted from either sample type. TCRbeta CDR3 regions were amplified from genomic DNA by means of the immunoSEQ Assay, a bias-controlled multiplex PCR. The original pipeline was this. Nucleated cell counts per sample were estimated from amplification of reference gene primers within the assay. To quantify the absolute abundance of each unique TCRbeta CDR3 rearrangement, sequence reads were collapsed and filtered. Productive Simpson clonality was computed per sample as the square root of Simpson's diversity index over productive rearrangements. TCRdb took over this immuneACCESS table, retaining in-frame rearrangements with V and J assigned. Such tables are incomplete; in checked studies, under half of the missing clones stem from an unresolved V gene, and the remainder is unexplained. D and trimming were read from the DNA, whereas the V and J calls and clone size are those reported in that table. This sample has around 320,000 clones in its table, and roughly 86% of those were observed once. The top ten constitute around 10% of the sample.

The specimen was peripheral blood. The rearranged chain carries TRBV5-1 and TRBJ2-7; perhaps TRBD1 is the D gene, with 5 bases matching. This sequence originates from a woman in her 30s with COVID-19, enrolled during active disease. Here is the DNA: TGCGCCAGCAGCTTCCAGGGCAGCTCCTACGAGCAGTACTTC. The encoded protein is CASSFQGSSYEQYF.